This TCR beta chain was found in a study of response to subunit inactivated influenza vaccine. About this clonotype itself: The junction and the germline gene differ at one end; a read error may be behind it.

TCRdb called the RT-PCR reads again in MiXCR, with one record for every CDR3 protein. Of about 500,000 distinct CDR3 sequences listed, roughly 13% were seen once; the top ten hold 13%. The CDR3 has 14 residues. Germline loops: CDR1 SGHRS, CDR2 YFSETQ. This specimen was PBMCs from blood, taken 45 days after vaccination. The source is a man aged 50-59 years who received an inactivated influenza vaccine. V is TRBV5-1 and J is TRBJ2-1; 8 nucleotides match TRBD1. CDR3 bases: TGCGCCAGCACCTTGACAGGGGATACGAATGAGCAGTTCTTC. Translated, it gives CASTLTGDTNEQFF.